The entry below describes one T cell receptor (beta chain). Per the original methods: Reference gene primer amplification gave nucleated cell count estimates. The repertoire was sequenced with immunoSEQ multiplex PCR; TCRdb's copy has only in-frame clones and lacks some. Clonal size and the V and J genes are those of that table, whereas D and trimming came from the DNA. The top ten hold about 1.5% of the sample, which has 390,000 or so clones, about nine tenths seen once. The data stem from a study of blood T cell repertoires in COVID-19. Looking at the study overall: The study drew acute and convalescent COVID-19 samples from the United States, Italy and Spain. PBMCs, B-cell-depleted T cells, or T cells were the source of the cDNA or gDNA that made up the material.

CDR3 length: 16 amino acids. Trimming removed 3 bases from V and 4 bases from J; junction bases left unmatched: 7. The germline V gene encodes CDR1 MNHNS and CDR2 SASEGT. The chain recombines TRBV6-1 with TRBJ2-4, with 9 nucleotides matching TRBD1. This sequence was found in a woman aged 30 to 39 with active or convalescent COVID-19. The sequencing sample was made of peripheral blood. CDR3 in DNA: TGTGCCAGCAGTGATCCCTCTGGACAGGGGAAAAACATTCAGTACTTC. Amino acid sequence: CASSDPSGQGKNIQYF.